This T cell receptor (beta chain) was captured by sequencing in a study of CD8+CD57+ T cells in acquired aplastic anemia. This clonotype was observed at least ten times. From germline, CDR1 is SGHKS and CDR2 YYEKEE (reference sequence). V was shortened by 2 bases and J by 5 bases, with 8 bases between the two germline ends. The CDR3 runs 12 residues. The study profiled TCR beta VDJ and CDR3 using genomic DNA as template. MiXCR, applied by TCRdb to the reads, yields one record per CDR3 protein. The table has 150,000 to 200,000 distinct CDR3 sequences, 55% to 70% seen once; the top ten hold 46%. This clonotype was obtained from a human donor with severe aplastic anemia or a healthy control (not recorded which). The V and J genes are TRBV5-5 and TRBJ2-7; D unclear. Sequencing used sorted CD4+, CD8+, or CD8+CD57+ T cells (not recorded which) from PBMCs. In DNA form, the CDR3 reads TGTGCCAGCAGCTTCTTACTCGACGAGCAGTACTTC. Amino acids: CASSFLLDEQYF.